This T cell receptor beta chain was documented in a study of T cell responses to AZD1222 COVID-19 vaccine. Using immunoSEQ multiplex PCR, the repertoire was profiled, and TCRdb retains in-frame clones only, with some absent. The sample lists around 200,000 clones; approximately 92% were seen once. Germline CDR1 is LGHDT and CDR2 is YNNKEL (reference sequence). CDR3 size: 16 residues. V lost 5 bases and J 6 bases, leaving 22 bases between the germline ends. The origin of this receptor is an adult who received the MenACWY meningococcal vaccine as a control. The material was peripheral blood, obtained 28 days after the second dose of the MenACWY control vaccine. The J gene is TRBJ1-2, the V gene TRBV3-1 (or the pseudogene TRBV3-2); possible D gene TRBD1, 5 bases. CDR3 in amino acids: CASSNRIGTSRDGYTF. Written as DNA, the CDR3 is TGTGCCAGCAGCAATAGAATAGGGACCAGCAGGGATGGCTACACCTTC.